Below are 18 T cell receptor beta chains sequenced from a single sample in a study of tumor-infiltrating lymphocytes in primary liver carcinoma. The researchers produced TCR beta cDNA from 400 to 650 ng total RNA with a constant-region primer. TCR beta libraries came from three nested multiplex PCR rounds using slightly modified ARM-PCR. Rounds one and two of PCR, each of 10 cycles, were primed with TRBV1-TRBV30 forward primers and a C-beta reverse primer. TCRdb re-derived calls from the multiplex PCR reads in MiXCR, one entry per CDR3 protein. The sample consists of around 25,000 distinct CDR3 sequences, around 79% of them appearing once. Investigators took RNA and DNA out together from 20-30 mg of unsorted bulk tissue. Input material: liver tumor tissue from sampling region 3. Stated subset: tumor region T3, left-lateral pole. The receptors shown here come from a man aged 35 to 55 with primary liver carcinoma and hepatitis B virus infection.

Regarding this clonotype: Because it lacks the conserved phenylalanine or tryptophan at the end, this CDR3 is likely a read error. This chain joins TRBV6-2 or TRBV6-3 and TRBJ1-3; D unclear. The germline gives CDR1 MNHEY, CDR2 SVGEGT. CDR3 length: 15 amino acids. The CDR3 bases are TGTACCAGCAGTTACTCGGGAGCGTGGTCGGACACCATATATATT. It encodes CTSSYSGAWSDTIYI.

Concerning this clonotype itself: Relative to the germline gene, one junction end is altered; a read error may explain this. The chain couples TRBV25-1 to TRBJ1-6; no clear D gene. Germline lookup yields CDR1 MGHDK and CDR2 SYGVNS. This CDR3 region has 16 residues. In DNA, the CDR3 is TGTGCCAGCAATGAATTTGAAGGCGATCGAATCTCACCCCTCCACTTT. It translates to CASNEFEGDRISPLHF.

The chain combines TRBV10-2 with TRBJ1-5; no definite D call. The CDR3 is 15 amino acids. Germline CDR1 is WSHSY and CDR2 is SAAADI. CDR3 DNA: TGCGTCGGCAGTGAGCAGCCCTATAGCAATCAGCCCCAGCATTTT. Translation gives CVGSEQPYSNQPQHF.

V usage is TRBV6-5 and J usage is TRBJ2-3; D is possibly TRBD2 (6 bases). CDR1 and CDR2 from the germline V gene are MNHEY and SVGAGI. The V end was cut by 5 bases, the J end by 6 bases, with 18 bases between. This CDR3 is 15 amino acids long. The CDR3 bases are TGTGCCAGCAGTCTTATAGCGGACAATCTGGATACGCAGTATTTT. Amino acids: CASSLIADNLDTQYF.

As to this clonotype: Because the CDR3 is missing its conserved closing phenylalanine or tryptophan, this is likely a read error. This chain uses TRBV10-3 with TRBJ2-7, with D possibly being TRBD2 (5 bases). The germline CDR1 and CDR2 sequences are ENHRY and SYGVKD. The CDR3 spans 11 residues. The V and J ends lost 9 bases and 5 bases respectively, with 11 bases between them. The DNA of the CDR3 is TGTGCCATGTCCGAGGGAAACGAGCAGTACTTA. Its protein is CAMSEGNEQYL.

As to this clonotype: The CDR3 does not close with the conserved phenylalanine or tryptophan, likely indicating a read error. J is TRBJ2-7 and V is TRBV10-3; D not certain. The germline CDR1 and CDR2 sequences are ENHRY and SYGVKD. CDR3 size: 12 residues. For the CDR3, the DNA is TGTACCATCAGAGAAGCCGGGCAAGAGCAGTACCTC. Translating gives CTIREAGQEQYL.

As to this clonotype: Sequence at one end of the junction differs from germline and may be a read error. The CDR3 loop reads CASTPANTRYF. CDR3 coding DNA: TGCGCCAGCACTCCGGCAAATACGCGGTATTTT. The chain uses TRBV10-2 and TRBJ2-3; D unresolved. The CDR3 is 11 amino acids. Per germline, CDR1 WSHSY and CDR2 SAAADI.

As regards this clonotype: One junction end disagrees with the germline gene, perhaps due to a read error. CDR3 residues: CASSPGYRPGDTQYF. The CDR3 region has the DNA TGTGCCAGCAGCCCAGGGTATAGGCCGGGAGATACACAGTATTTT. The chain joins TRBV11-2 to TRBJ2-3; tentative D call: TRBD2 (6 bases). The germline CDR1 and CDR2 sequences are SGHAT and FQNNGV. CDR3 length: 15 amino acids.

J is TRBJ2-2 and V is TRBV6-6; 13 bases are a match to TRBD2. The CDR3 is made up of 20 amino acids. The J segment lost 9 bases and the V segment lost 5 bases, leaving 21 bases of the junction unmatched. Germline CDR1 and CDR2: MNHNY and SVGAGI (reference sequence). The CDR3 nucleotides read TGTGCCAGCAGTCCACTCGTGGGACTAGCGGGGCCAACGAACGCCAGGGAGCTGTTTTTT. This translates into CASSPLVGLAGPTNARELFF.

The CDR3 region has the DNA TGTGCCAGCAGCTCGGCAGCCGGGTTCTGGCAGTACTTC. It specifies CASSSAAGFWQYF. The chain employs TRBV5-6 and TRBJ2-7, with D unresolved. Germline assignment: CDR1 SGHDT and CDR2 YYEEEE. V was cut by 3 bases and J by 9 bases, with 16 bases left in between. This CDR3 comprises 13 residues.

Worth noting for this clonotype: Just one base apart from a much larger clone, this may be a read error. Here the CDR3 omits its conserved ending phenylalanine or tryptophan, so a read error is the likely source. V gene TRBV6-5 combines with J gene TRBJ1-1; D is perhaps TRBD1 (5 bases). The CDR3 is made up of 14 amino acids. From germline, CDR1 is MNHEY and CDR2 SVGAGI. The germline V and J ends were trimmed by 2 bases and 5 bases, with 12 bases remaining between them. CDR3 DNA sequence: TGTGCCAGCAGTTACGGGGGGACGTCGACTGAAGCTTTCCTT. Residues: CASSYGGTSTEAFL.

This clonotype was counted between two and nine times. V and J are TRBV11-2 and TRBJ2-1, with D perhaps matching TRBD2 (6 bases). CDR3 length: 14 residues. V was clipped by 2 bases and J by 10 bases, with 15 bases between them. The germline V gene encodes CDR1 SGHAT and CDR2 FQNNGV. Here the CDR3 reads CASSLYRLGSEQFF. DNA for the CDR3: TGTGCCAGCAGCTTATACCGACTAGGTAGCGAGCAGTTCTTC.

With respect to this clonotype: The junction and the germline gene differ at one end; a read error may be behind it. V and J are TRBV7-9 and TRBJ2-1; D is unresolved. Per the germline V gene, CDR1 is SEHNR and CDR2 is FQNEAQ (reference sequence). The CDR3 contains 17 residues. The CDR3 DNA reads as TGTGCCAGCAGCTTACCATATCAGGAGCCTAAAATAAATGGGCAGTTCTTC. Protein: CASSLPYQEPKINGQFF.

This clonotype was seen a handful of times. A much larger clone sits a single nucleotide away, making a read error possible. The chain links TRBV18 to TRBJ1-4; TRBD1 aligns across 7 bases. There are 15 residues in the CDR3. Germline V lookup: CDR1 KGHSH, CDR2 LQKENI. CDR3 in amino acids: CAGSPDRDSNEKLFF. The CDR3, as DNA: TGTGCCGGCTCACCCGACAGGGACTCTAATGAAAAACTGTTTTTT.

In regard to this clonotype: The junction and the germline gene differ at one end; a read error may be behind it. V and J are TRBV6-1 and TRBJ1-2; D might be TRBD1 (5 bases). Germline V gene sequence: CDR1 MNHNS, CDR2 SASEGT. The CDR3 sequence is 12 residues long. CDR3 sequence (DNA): TGTGCTAGCAGTCCGATAGGGGATGGCTACACCTTC. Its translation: CASSPIGDGYTF.

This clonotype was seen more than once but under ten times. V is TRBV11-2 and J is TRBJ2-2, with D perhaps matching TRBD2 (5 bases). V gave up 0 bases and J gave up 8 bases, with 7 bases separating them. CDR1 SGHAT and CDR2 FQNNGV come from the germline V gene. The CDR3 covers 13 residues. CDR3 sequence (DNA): TGTGCCAGCAGCTTAGATAGGACTGGGGAGCTGTTTTTT. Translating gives CASSLDRTGELFF.

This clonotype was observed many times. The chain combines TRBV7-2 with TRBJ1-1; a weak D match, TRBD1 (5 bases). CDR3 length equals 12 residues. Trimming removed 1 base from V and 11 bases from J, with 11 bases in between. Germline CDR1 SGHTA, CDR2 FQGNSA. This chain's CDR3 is CASSLEGLRAFF. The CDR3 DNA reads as TGTGCCAGCAGCTTAGAGGGACTACGTGCTTTCTTT.

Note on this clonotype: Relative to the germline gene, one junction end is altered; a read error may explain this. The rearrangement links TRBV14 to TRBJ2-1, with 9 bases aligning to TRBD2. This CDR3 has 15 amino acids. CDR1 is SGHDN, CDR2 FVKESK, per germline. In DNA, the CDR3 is TGTACCAGCAGCCAGTTCCTAGCGGGAAACAATGAGCACTTCTTC. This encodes CTSSQFLAGNNEHFF.